The present T cell receptor (beta chain) was sequenced within a study of cytomegalovirus exposure and HLA in healthy donors. Overall study context: Among the 398 donors who were genotyped, about 84% fell in the genetic ancestry cluster that is associated with self-reported Caucasian donors. Study-level points and caveats: As a later analysis revealed, the rate of TCR association differed by HLA locus, with DRB1 most and HLA-C fewest.

A multiplex PCR was run with 60 Vbeta primers and 13 Jbeta primers. Profiling relied on immunoSEQ multiplex PCR, and the TCRdb table lists in-frame clones only, not all of them. The sample records under 200,000 clones, approximately 12% being singletons. In this sample, this clone turned up a few times. Its antigen is not known. V was clipped by 6 bases and J by 10 bases; unmatched bases: 6. The CDR3 has 14 residues. Germline loops: CDR1 MNHEY, CDR2 SVGAGI. The sequence was obtained from a man in his forties or fifties in good health and CMV-seropositive. This chain joins TRBV6-5 and TRBJ2-1, with 13 positions matching TRBD2. Material for sequencing was PBMCs. The CDR3 here is CASRTSGGALEQFF. CDR3 coding DNA: TGTGCCAGCAGAACTAGCGGGGGGGCGCTAGAGCAGTTCTTC.